This TCR beta chain was sequenced in a study of somatic mutations in cytotoxic T cells in rheumatoid arthritis. Positive magnetic bead selection isolated CD4+ and CD8+ cells, and flow cytometry checked purity. Concerning this clone itself: The antigen is not known.

Sequenced by immunoSEQ multiplex PCR; TCRdb stores in-frame clones only, minus some. The sample includes about 12,000 clones, 83% of them seen just once. The germline V gene encodes CDR1 SEHNR and CDR2 FQNEAQ (reference sequence). CDR3 length: 14 amino acids. The V gene lost 5 bases and the J gene lost 0 bases, with 8 bases spanning the gap. Overall study findings and caveats: Age-dependent increases in CD8+ clonality occurred in rheumatoid arthritis patients but not in healthy controls.

The sequence was collected from a woman aged 60-75 years in good health. The specimen was CD8+ T cells sorted from blood. The V gene is TRBV7-9, the J gene TRBJ2-1, with D uncertain. CDR3 loop: CASSPPRSYNEQFF. CDR3 nucleotides: TGTGCCAGCAGCCCCCCCCGCTCCTACAATGAGCAGTTCTTC.